This is a list of T cell receptor beta chains from one sample in a study of CD8+CD57+ T cells in acquired aplastic anemia. TCRdb recomputed calls from the reads with MiXCR, one row per CDR3 protein. The sample has fewer than 70,000 distinct CDR3 sequences, 45% to 60% seen once. The sample was sorted CD4+, CD8+, or CD8+CD57+ T cells (not recorded which) from PBMCs. All receptors derive from a human donor in good health, serving as a control. CDR3s include the opening cysteine and the closing phenylalanine or tryptophan. A D gene is named only where the DNA matches it firmly. Clone size appears in some rows only: once, few, many, or a class for an expanded clone.

D,length,size,V,J,DNA,CDR3
NA,16,NA,TRBV20-1,TRBJ1-2,TGCAGTGCTAGAGACTCCTGGACAGCCCTAAGGGAAGGCTACACCTTC,CSARDSWTALREGYTF
TRBD1,13,few,TRBV2,TRBJ2-7,TGTGCCAGCAGTCACAGGGGAGAGTACGAGCAGTACTTC,CASSHRGEYEQYF
TRBD2,16,many,TRBV7-9,TRBJ2-7,TGTGCCAGCAGCTTAGGTGCGGGGGGAAAGGGCTACGAGCAGTACTTC,CASSLGAGGKGYEQYF
TRBD1,13,NA,TRBV10-3,TRBJ1-1,TGTGCCATCAACACAGGGGGCGCGGGTGAAGCTTTCTTT,CAINTGGAGEAFF
TRBD2,12,many,TRBV30,TRBJ2-1,TGTGCCTGGAGCCTAGCGGGGAATGAGCAGTTCTTC,CAWSLAGNEQFF
NA,12,NA,TRBV19,TRBJ2-7,TGTGCCAGTAGTCGGCAGGGCGACGAGCAGTACTTC,CASSRQGDEQYF
TRBD1,13,NA,TRBV7-9,TRBJ1-2,TGTGCCAGCAGCCGGGACAGCCCCTATGGCTACACCTTC,CASSRDSPYGYTF
NA,11,NA,TRBV29-1,TRBJ1-1,TGCAGCGGCGAACAGAACACTGAAGCTTTCTTT,CSGEQNTEAFF
NA,11,NA,TRBV11-1,TRBJ1-1,TGTGCCAGCAGCTTAGGCAGGGTAGCTTTCTTT,CASSLGRVAFF
NA,11,NA,TRBV20-1,TRBJ1-2,TGCAGTGCCACAGGGCTATATGGCTACACCTTC,CSATGLYGYTF
TRBD1,14,NA,TRBV2,TRBJ2-7,TGTGCCTGCAAGGGGGTTGAGGGGGCTTACGAGCAGTACTTC,CACKGVEGAYEQYF
TRBD1,14,NA,TRBV27,TRBJ2-7,TGTGCCAGCAGTTCGCAGGGGGCTAACTACGAGCAGTACTTC,CASSSQGANYEQYF
NA,16,many,TRBV19,TRBJ2-1,TGTGCCAGTAGTCTTGCCCACATGGGGTTCTACAATGAGCAGTTCTTC,CASSLAHMGFYNEQFF
TRBD1,14,many,TRBV20-1,TRBJ1-4,TGCAGTGCTAGACAGGGGGCAATGAATGAAAAACTGTTTTTT,CSARQGAMNEKLFF
NA,15,NA,TRBV10-3,TRBJ1-3,TGTGCCATCAGTGAGGGGGGGGGCCCTGGAAACACCATATATTTT,CAISEGGGPGNTIYF
NA,13,NA,TRBV19,TRBJ1-5,TGTGCCAGTAGTATACGTGAAAGCCAGCCCCAGCATTTT,CASSIRESQPQHF
TRBD1,15,many,TRBV20-1,TRBJ2-1,TGCAGTGCGAACTCCAGGGGGAGCTCCTACAATGAGCAGTTCTTC,CSANSRGSSYNEQFF
NA,12,few,TRBV2,TRBJ1-6,TGTGCCAGCAGGGGCGATAATTCACCCCTCCACTTT,CASRGDNSPLHF
NA,12,NA,TRBV6-5,TRBJ2-1,TGTGCCAGCAGTTACTCGATCAATGAGCAGTTCTTC,CASSYSINEQFF
TRBD1,14,once,TRBV24-1,TRBJ1-2,TGTGCCACCAGTGACCCGACAGGGGAATATGGCTACACCTTC,CATSDPTGEYGYTF
NA,14,many,TRBV3-1,TRBJ1-3,TGTGCCAGCAGCCAAGACGGCTCTGGAAACACCATATATTTT,CASSQDGSGNTIYF
TRBD1,16,NA,TRBV10-3,TRBJ2-3,TGTGCCATCAGTGACTTTGGGACAGGGGATGAAGATACGCAGTATTTT,CAISDFGTGDEDTQYF